These T cell receptor beta chains were read from a single sample in a study of blood T cell repertoires in COVID-19. The method was immunoSEQ multiplex PCR; TCRdb's version includes in-frame clones alone and lacks a portion of them. This sample carries 150,000 to 200,000 clones, approximately 83% of them seen once, and the ten largest clones take 10% to 11%. Material for sequencing was peripheral blood. The receptors derive from a human donor with active or convalescent COVID-19. The donor label of this sample is uncertain. CDR3s include the opening cysteine and the closing phenylalanine or tryptophan. Each record gives: V gene, D gene, J gene, clone size, CDR3 DNA, CDR3 protein. A D gene is named only where the DNA matches it firmly. Size is stated for part of the rows, as once, few or many counts, or as a class when the clone is expanded.

TRBV28	-	TRBJ2-3	-	TGTGCCAGCGGAAGCGTCAGCACAGATACGCAGTATTTT	CASGSVSTDTQYF
TRBV5-5	-	TRBJ2-2	-	TGTGCCAGCAGCTCCAATACCGGGGAGCTGTTTTTT	CASSSNTGELFF
TRBV6-2/TRBV6-3	TRBD1	TRBJ1-1	-	TGTGCCAGCAGTCCAGGACAGGGGGCCTACAAACACCCTGAAGCTTTCTTT	CASSPGQGAYKHPEAFF
TRBV11-1	TRBD1	TRBJ2-5	-	TGTGCCAGCAGCACCCGGACAGGGAGCCAAGAGACCCAGTACTTC	CASSTRTGSQETQYF
TRBV9	-	TRBJ1-2	once	TGTGCCAGCAGCGTATCGGGGGGGACTCGGGAGGGCTACACCTTC	CASSVSGGTREGYTF
TRBV30	TRBD1	TRBJ1-3	-	TGTGGTGTGACAGGGTTATCTGGAAACACCATATATTTT	CGVTGLSGNTIYF
TRBV24-1	TRBD2	TRBJ2-1	-	TGTGCCACCAGTGTCAGCGGGGAGTACAATGAGCAGTTCTTC	CATSVSGEYNEQFF
TRBV27	-	TRBJ2-1	-	TGTGCCAGCCGTCAGGGTTTCTACAATGAGCAGTTCTTC	CASRQGFYNEQFF
TRBV7-9	TRBD2	TRBJ2-1	-	TGTGCCAGCAGCTTAGGAGGAGCGGGAGTCTTTGAGCAGTTCTTC	CASSLGGAGVFEQFF
TRBV2	TRBD1	TRBJ2-1	-	TGTGCCAGCAGTACGGACAGGGGGAAGGGGAATGAGCAGTTCTTC	CASSTDRGKGNEQFF
TRBV27	TRBD2	TRBJ2-3	-	TGTGCCAGCCCGGTCAGCGCGGGAGGATGGGCAGATACGCAGTATTTT	CASPVSAGGWADTQYF
TRBV19	TRBD1	TRBJ1-4	once	TGTGCCAGTAGGGACAGGGGTTCGACTAATGAAAAACTGTTTTTT	CASRDRGSTNEKLFF
TRBV6-1	TRBD1	TRBJ1-6	-	TGTGCCAGCAGTGGCCCACAGGGGGCGCGTGATTCACCCCTCCACTTT	CASSGPQGARDSPLHF
TRBV24-1	TRBD1	TRBJ1-2	-	TGTGCCACCAGTGACCATTCCAGGGGGACAGGGTATGGCTACACCTTC	CATSDHSRGTGYGYTF
TRBV29-1	-	TRBJ1-2	few	TGCAGCGTTGATACCCACAGGTCCTATGGCTACACCTTC	CSVDTHRSYGYTF
TRBV7-2	-	TRBJ2-7	-	TGTGCCAGCAGCTTATTCAGGGGCCGAGACGAGCAGTACTTC	CASSLFRGRDEQYF
TRBV29-1	-	TRBJ2-6	-	TGCAGCGTTGAAGACACAGACGGTGGGGCCAACGTCCTGACTTTC	CSVEDTDGGANVLTF
TRBV23-1	-	TRBJ2-2	-	TGCGCCAGCAGACTAGTCGCGTGGACCGGGGAGCTGTTTTTT	CASRLVAWTGELFF
TRBV18	-	TRBJ2-7	-	TGTGCCAGCTCTCCGTATTTCGGCTCCTACGAGCAGTACTTC	CASSPYFGSYEQYF
TRBV7-9	TRBD1	TRBJ2-5	few	TGTGCCAGCAGCCGAAGGGACAGGGCGGATTTGGAGACCCAGTACTTC	CASSRRDRADLETQYF
TRBV7-3	TRBD2	TRBJ2-3	-	TGTGCCAGCAGCTTGGGACTAGCGGGGGGGCGGGGCACAGATACGCAGTATTTT	CASSLGLAGGRGTDTQYF
TRBV6-1	-	TRBJ1-6	-	TGTGCCAGCAGTGAAGCCCGTCACCGGAGCTCCTATAATTCACCCCTCCACTTT	CASSEARHRSSYNSPLHF
TRBV3-1/TRBV3-2	-	TRBJ1-5	-	TGTGCCAGCAGCCCCGAGGGCGGCAGTACCCAGCATTTT	CASSPEGGSTQHF
TRBV18	TRBD1	TRBJ2-1	-	TGTGCCAGCTCACCGAAGGGGACAGTGCAGTTCTTC	CASSPKGTVQFF
TRBV5-4	-	TRBJ1-1	-	TGTGCCAGCAGCTTGGTTTATATGGGGGGGGGAGTAGACTCTGAAGCTTTCTTT	CASSLVYMGGGVDSEAFF
TRBV9	-	TRBJ1-1	-	TGTGCCAGCAGCGTTGACAGGAACACTGAAGCTTTCTTT	CASSVDRNTEAFF
TRBV29-1	TRBD2	TRBJ2-5	-	TGCAGCGTTGAAGATCGGGGGGGCTGGGAGACCCAGTACTTC	CSVEDRGGWETQYF
TRBV5-6	-	TRBJ1-2	-	TGTGCCAGCAGCTTACAGGGTTATAACTATGGCTACACCTTC	CASSLQGYNYGYTF
TRBV11-2	-	TRBJ1-5	-	TGTGCCAGCAGCCGTAGCGGGAGCATAAATCAGCCCCAGCATTTT	CASSRSGSINQPQHF
TRBV27	-	TRBJ1-2	-	TGTGCCAGCAGATCGACAGCTAACTATGGCTACACCTTC	CASRSTANYGYTF
TRBV6-2/TRBV6-3	TRBD2	TRBJ2-1	-	TGTGCCAGCAGTTACATGGGGACTAGCGATGAGCAGTTCTTC	CASSYMGTSDEQFF
TRBV10-3	-	TRBJ1-3	-	TGTGCCATCAGTGACGGAGGGGTAGGAAACACCATATATTTT	CAISDGGVGNTIYF
TRBV14	TRBD2	TRBJ2-1	-	TGTGCCAGCAGCCGACCGGGACTAGCGATCAATGAGCAGTTCTTC	CASSRPGLAINEQFF
TRBV12-3/TRBV12-4	-	TRBJ2-5	-	TGTGCCAGCAGTTATGACACTCAAGAGACCCAGTACTTC	CASSYDTQETQYF
TRBV29-1	TRBD2	TRBJ2-3	-	TGCAGCGTCGGACCAGCGGGGGGCACAGATACGCAGTATTTT	CSVGPAGGTDTQYF
TRBV14	-	TRBJ2-7	-	TGTGCCAGCAGCCAAGAAGCCGGTAGCGCGTACGAGCAGTACTTC	CASSQEAGSAYEQYF
TRBV2	-	TRBJ1-1	-	TGTGCCAGCAGTGACGAGGGTTACACTGAAGCTTTCTTT	CASSDEGYTEAFF
TRBV11-3	TRBD1	TRBJ2-7	-	TGTGCCAGCAGCGAACGACAGGGCGGTGGATACGAGCAGTACTTC	CASSERQGGGYEQYF
TRBV6-2/TRBV6-3	TRBD2	TRBJ2-1	-	TGTGCCAGCAGCGAAGGACTAGCTCCTTACAATGAGCAGTTCTTC	CASSEGLAPYNEQFF